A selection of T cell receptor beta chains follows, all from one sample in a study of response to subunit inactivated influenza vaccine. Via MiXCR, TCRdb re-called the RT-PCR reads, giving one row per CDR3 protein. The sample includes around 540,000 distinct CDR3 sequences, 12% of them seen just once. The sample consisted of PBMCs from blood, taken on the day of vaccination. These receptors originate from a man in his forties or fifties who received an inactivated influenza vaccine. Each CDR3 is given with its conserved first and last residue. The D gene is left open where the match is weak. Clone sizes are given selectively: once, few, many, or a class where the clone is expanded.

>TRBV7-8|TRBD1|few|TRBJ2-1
CASSLYRGQQFF
TGTGCCAGCAGCTTATACAGGGGCCAACAGTTCTTC
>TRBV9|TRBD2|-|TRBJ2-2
CASSPRGGLGTGELFF
TGTGCCAGCAGCCCCCGCGGGGGGCTGGGCACCGGGGAGCTGTTTTTT
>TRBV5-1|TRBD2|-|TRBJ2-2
CASSLTSGFVWELFF
TGCGCCAGCAGCTTGACTAGCGGTTTCGTCTGGGAGCTGTTTTTT
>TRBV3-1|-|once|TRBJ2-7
CASSQSTYEQYF
TGTGCCAGCAGCCAATCTACCTACGAGCAGTACTTC
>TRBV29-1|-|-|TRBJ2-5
CSVDRGGTVEETQYF
TGCAGCGTTGACAGGGGCGGCACCGTAGAAGAGACCCAGTACTTC
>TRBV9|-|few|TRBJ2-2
CASSAQNTGELFF
TGTGCCAGCAGCGCCCAAAACACCGGGGAGCTGTTTTTT
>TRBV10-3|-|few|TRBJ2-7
CAISEGTPTYEQYF
TGTGCCATCAGTGAAGGGACACCAACCTACGAGCAGTACTTC
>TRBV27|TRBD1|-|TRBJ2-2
CASSSIDRGLHTGELFF
TGTGCCAGCAGTTCCATCGACAGGGGGCTTCACACCGGGGAGCTGTTTTTT
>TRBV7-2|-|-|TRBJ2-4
CASSDVNIQYF
TGTGCCAGCAGCGATGTAAACATTCAGTACTTC
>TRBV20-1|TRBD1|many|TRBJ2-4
CSARARTGGMGIQYF
TGCAGTGCTAGAGCCCGGACAGGGGGCATGGGCATTCAGTACTTC
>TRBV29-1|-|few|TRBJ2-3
CSVEDRVGYTQYF
TGCAGCGTTGAAGATCGGGTCGGTTATACGCAGTATTTT
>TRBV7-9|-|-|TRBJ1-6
CASSSFSGWGSPLHF
TGTGCCAGCAGCTCCTTCTCCGGGTGGGGTTCACCCCTCCACTTT
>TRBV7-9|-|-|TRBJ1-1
CASSFWGAEAFF
TGTGCCAGCAGCTTTTGGGGGGCTGAAGCTTTCTTT
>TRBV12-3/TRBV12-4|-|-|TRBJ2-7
CASRRDRLGNEQYF
TGTGCCAGCAGGCGCGACAGGTTAGGTAACGAGCAGTACTTC
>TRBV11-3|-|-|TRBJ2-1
CASSLDPGVYNEQFF
TGTGCCAGCAGTCTCGACCCCGGGGTCTACAATGAGCAGTTCTTC
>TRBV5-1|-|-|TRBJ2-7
CASSGTLATYEQYF
TGCGCCAGCAGCGGAACTTTAGCTACCTACGAGCAGTACTTC
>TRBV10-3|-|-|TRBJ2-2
CAISDMAANTGELFF
TGTGCCATCAGTGATATGGCAGCGAACACCGGGGAGCTGTTTTTT
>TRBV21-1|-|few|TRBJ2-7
CASNLLLAGGYEQYF
TGTGCCAGCAACCTTCTACTAGCGGGTGGGTACGAGCAGTACTTC
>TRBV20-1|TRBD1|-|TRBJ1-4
CSARQGRNEKLFF
TGCAGTGCCCGACAGGGGCGGAATGAAAAACTGTTTTTT
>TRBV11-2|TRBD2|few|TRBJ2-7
CASTPWGGYIYEQYF
TGTGCCAGCACCCCGTGGGGAGGGTATATCTACGAGCAGTACTTC
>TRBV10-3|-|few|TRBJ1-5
CAISESDARENQPQHF
TGTGCCATCAGTGAGTCAGACGCGAGAGAGAATCAGCCCCAGCATTTT
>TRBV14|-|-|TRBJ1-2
CASSPFPANGYTF
TGTGCCAGCAGCCCGTTCCCAGCTAATGGCTACACCTTC
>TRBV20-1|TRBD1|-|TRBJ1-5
CSAWAGGRQPQHF
TGCAGTGCTTGGGCAGGGGGCCGTCAGCCCCAGCATTTT
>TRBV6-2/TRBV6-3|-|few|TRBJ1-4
CASSNTGATNEKLFF
TGTGCCAGCAGTAACACAGGTGCAACTAATGAAAAACTGTTTTTT
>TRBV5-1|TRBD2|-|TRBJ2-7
CASSFGASGVYEQYF
TGCGCCAGCAGCTTTGGGGCTAGCGGGGTATACGAGCAGTACTTC
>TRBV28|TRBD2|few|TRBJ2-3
CASRPRGGAEVTDTQYF
TGTGCCAGCAGACCGCGGGGGGGCGCCGAAGTCACAGATACGCAGTATTTT
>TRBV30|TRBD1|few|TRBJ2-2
CAWNSGTGSGELFF
TGTGCCTGGAACTCTGGGACAGGGTCCGGGGAGCTGTTTTTT
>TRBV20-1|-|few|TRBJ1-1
CSARGGWVIEAFF
TGCAGTGCTAGAGGTGGATGGGTAATTGAAGCTTTCTTT
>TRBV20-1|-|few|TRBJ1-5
CSARRDKRNQPQHF
TGCAGTGCTAGAAGGGACAAACGCAATCAGCCCCAGCATTTT
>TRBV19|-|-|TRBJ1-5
CASSTDPTTFNQPQHF
TGTGCCAGTAGTACGGATCCTACGACCTTCAATCAGCCCCAGCATTTT
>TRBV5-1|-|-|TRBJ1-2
CASSNDFRAFYGYTF
TGCGCCAGCAGCAACGACTTTCGGGCATTTTATGGCTACACCTTC
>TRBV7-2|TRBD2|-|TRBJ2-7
CASSPVPAGGSYEQYF
TGTGCCAGCAGCCCAGTACCAGCGGGGGGCTCCTACGAGCAGTACTTC
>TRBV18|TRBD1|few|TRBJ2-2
CASSPGTGPAGELFF
TGTGCCAGCTCACCAGGGACAGGGCCTGCCGGGGAGCTGTTTTTT
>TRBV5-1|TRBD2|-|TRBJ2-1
CASAGGRGGGNEQFF
TGCGCCAGCGCCGGCGGGAGGGGTGGGGGCAATGAGCAGTTCTTC
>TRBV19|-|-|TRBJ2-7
CASSIGDSYEQYF
TGTGCCAGTAGTATAGGGGATTCCTACGAGCAGTACTTC
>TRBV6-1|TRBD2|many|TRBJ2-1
CASSKRLAGSSYNEQFF
TGTGCCAGCAGTAAACGACTAGCGGGGAGCTCCTACAATGAGCAGTTCTTC
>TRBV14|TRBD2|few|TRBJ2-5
CASSDLSGTTQETQYF
TGTGCCAGCAGCGATCTTTCTGGGACTACACAAGAGACCCAGTACTTC
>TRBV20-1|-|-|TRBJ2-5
CSASPGPASSETQYF
TGCAGTGCTAGCCCTGGCCCCGCTAGTTCTGAGACCCAGTACTTC
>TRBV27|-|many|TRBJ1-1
CASSFRQGNTEAFF
TGTGCCAGCAGTTTCCGGCAGGGAAACACTGAAGCTTTCTTT
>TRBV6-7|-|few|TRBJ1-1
CASSAQNTEAFF
TGTGCCAGCTCGGCACAAAACACTGAAGCTTTCTTT
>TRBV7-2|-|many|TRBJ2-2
CASSLAAAGELFF
TGTGCCAGCAGCTTAGCTGCGGCCGGGGAGCTGTTTTTT
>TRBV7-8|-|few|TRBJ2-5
CASSLGFFDQETQYF
TGTGCCAGCAGCTTGGGTTTCTTTGACCAAGAGACCCAGTACTTC